Below, 8 T cell receptor beta chains from the same sample are listed, as sequenced in a study of blood T cell repertoires in COVID-19. Repertoires were generated with immunoSEQ multiplex PCR, while TCRdb's copy carries only in-frame clones and drops some. The sample lists 300,000 to 450,000 clones, over 75% seen once, with 8% to 13% in the top ten. The sequenced sample was peripheral blood. The receptors stem from a woman aged 25-40 years with COVID-19, enrolled during active disease.

The V and J genes are TRBV19 and TRBJ1-2, with D maybe TRBD1 (5 bases). The germline V gene encodes CDR1 LNHDA and CDR2 SQIVND (reference sequence). The CDR3 spans 15 residues. V was cut by 2 bases and J by 2 bases, with 12 bases left in between. CDR3 loop: CASSIIQGFNYGYTF. CDR3 nucleotides: TGTGCCAGTAGTATAATTCAGGGCTTCAACTATGGCTACACCTTC.

This rearrangement joins TRBV27 to TRBJ2-5; D ambiguous. Per the germline V gene, CDR1 is MNHEY and CDR2 is SMNVEV (reference sequence). The CDR3 contains 12 residues. Trimming left V 5 bases short and J 0 bases short, with 4 bases between. This chain's CDR3 is CASSHNQETQYF. DNA of the CDR3: TGTGCCAGCAGTCACAACCAAGAGACCCAGTACTTC.

The rearrangement uses TRBV30 and TRBJ1-1; D call uncertain. The CDR3 spans 14 residues. The germline CDR1 and CDR2 sequences are GTSNPN and SVGIG (reference sequence). V dropped 3 bases and J dropped 5 bases, with 16 bases sitting between them. In nucleotides, the CDR3 is TGTGCCTGGAGCCGTGGACTCCACGGGACTGAAGCTTTCTTT. It specifies CAWSRGLHGTEAFF.

This clone was counted between two and nine times. This sequence joins TRBV5-6 and TRBJ1-2, with 7 bases identical to TRBD1. Germline trimming cut 4 bases from V and 8 bases from J; bases unmatched to any gene: 11. CDR1 is SGHDT, CDR2 YYEEEE, per germline. The CDR3 has 14 residues. CDR3 sequence: CASSAYRDSGGYTF. The CDR3 DNA reads as TGTGCCAGCAGCGCTTACCGGGACAGTGGAGGCTACACCTTC. Looking up the rest from reference TRBV5-6 and TRBJ1-2 gives the full variable domain: DAGVTQSPTHLIKTRGQQVTLRCSPKSGHDTVSWYQQALGQGPQFIFQYYEEEERQRGNFPDRFSGHQFPNYSSELNVNALLLGDSALYLCASSAYRDSGGYTFGSGTRLTVV.

The rearrangement uses TRBV18 and TRBJ2-7, with 7 bases fitting TRBD1. V lost 3 bases and J lost 1; bases outside the gene matches: 9. The CDR3 length is 16 residues. The germline gives CDR1 KGHSH, CDR2 LQKENI. CDR3 protein: CASSPNPGTASYEQYF. The CDR3 DNA sequence: TGTGCCAGCTCACCTAACCCAGGGACAGCGTCCTACGAGCAGTACTTC.

This clone has only one observation. The rearrangement links TRBV6-2 or TRBV6-3 to TRBJ2-1; 8 nucleotides line up with TRBD2. Germline V gene sequence: CDR1 MNHEY, CDR2 SVGEGT. The V gene end was trimmed by 6 bases and the J gene end by 8 bases; junction bases not matched to a gene: 9. This CDR3 has 14 residues. For the CDR3, the DNA is TGTGCCAGCAGCCCGGGACTAGTTCTGGATGAGCAGTTCTTC. Protein: CASSPGLVLDEQFF.

CDR3 protein: CASSIDLSGKPGETQYF. In DNA, the CDR3 is TGTGCCAGTAGTATAGATCTTAGCGGGAAACCGGGGGAGACCCAGTACTTC. This chain joins TRBV19 and TRBJ2-5; 8 nucleotides line up with TRBD2. Germline V lookup: CDR1 LNHDA, CDR2 SQIVND (reference sequence). This CDR3 contains 17 residues. The V and J ends lost 0 bases and 5 bases, in that order; junction bases with no gene match: 11.

CDR3 DNA: TGTGCCAGCAACAAAGTAACAGGGGGGGGATCACCCCTCCACTTT. The encoded protein is CASNKVTGGGSPLHF. This chain links TRBV28 with TRBJ1-6; TRBD1 agrees at 8 bases. Trimming at V came to 7 bases and at J to 10 bases, leaving 12 bases not matched to a gene. Germline values: CDR1 MDHEN, CDR2 SYDVKM. The CDR3 spans 15 residues.